The sequence of this T cell receptor (beta chain) was determined in a study of blood T cell repertoires in COVID-19. Adults between about 18 and 95 years of age took part from 24 US areas. How the authors handled the data: Amplified reference gene primers provided the basis for estimating nucleated cell counts. Only in-frame clones appear in the TCRdb table, and some are missing; sequencing was by immunoSEQ multiplex PCR. The DNA was the basis for D and trimming; V, J and clone size are from that table. Of hundreds of thousands of clones listed, 75% to 90% are singletons. The V gene's germline CDR1 is MDHEN and CDR2 SYDVKM. V lost 5 bases to trimming and J lost 2 bases; unmatched junction nucleotides: 5. CDR3 length: 15 amino acids. This clone occurred many times.

The receptor's source is a woman between 18 and 30 years old who had recovered from COVID-19. The chain employs TRBV28 and TRBJ2-1; 8 nucleotides line up with TRBD2. Sequencing was performed on PBMCs or T cells enriched from blood (not recorded which). Here the CDR3 reads CASSQRGSPYNEQFF. In DNA form, the CDR3 reads TGTGCCAGCAGTCAGCGGGGGAGCCCCTACAATGAGCAGTTCTTC.